The following is a T cell receptor beta chain sequence with its context. This sample is part of a study of blood T cell repertoires in COVID-19. On the study more broadly: From T cells, B-cell-depleted T cells, or PBMCs came the material, which was cDNA or gDNA.

The CDR3 is made up of 15 amino acids. Germline V CDR1 and CDR2: MNHEY, SVGEGT. The ends were cut back, 5 bases at V and 2 bases at J, with 13 bases in the middle. Methods used by the authors: Using reference gene primer amplification, nucleated cell counts were estimated. Libraries were prepared by immunoSEQ multiplex PCR; TCRdb keeps only in-frame clonotypes and omits some of them. V and J calls and clone size are given by that table; D and trimming were obtained from the DNA. The sample holds 9,500 to 15,000 clones, more than 65% seen once. The Seattle patients joined while their infection was active and were tracked longitudinally afterward.

The chain has TRBV6-2 or TRBV6-3 and TRBJ2-1; TRBD2 might be the D (7 bases). The sample taken for sequencing was peripheral blood. This TCR was recovered from a man in his sixties with COVID-19, enrolled during active disease. CDR3 residues: CASSLRRGPYNEQFF. The CDR3 DNA reads TGTGCCAGCAGTCTCAGGCGGGGGCCCTACAATGAGCAGTTCTTC.